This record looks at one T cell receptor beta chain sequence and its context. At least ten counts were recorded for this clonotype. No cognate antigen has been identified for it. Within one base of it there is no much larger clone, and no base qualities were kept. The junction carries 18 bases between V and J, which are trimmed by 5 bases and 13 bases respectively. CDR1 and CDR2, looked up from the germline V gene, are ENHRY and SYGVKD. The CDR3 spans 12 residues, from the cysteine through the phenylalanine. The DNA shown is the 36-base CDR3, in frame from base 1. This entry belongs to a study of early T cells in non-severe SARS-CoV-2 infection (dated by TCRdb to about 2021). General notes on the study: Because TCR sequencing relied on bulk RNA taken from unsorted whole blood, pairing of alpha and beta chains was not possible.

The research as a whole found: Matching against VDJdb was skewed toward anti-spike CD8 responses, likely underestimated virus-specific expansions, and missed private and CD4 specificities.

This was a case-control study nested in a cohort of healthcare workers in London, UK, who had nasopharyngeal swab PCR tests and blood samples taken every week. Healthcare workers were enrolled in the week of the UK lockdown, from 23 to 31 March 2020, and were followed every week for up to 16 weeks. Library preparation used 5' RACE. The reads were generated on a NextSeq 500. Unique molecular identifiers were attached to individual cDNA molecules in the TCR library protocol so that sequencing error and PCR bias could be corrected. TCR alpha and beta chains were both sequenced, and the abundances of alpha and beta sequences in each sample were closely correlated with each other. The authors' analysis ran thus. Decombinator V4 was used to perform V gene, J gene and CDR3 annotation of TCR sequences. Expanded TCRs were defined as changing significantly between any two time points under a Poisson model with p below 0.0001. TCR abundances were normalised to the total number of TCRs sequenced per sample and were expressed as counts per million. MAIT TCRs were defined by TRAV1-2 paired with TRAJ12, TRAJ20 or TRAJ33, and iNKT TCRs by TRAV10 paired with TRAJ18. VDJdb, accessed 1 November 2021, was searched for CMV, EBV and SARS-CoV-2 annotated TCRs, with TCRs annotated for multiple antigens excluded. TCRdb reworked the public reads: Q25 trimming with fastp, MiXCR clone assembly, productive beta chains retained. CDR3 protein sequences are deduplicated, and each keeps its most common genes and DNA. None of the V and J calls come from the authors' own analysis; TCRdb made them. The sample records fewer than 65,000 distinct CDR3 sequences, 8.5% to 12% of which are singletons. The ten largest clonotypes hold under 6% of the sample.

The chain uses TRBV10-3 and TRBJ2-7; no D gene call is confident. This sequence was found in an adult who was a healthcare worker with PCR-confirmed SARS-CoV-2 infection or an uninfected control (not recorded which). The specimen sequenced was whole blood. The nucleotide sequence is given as TGTGCCATCAGTACAGACGAAAGATCGTCTTACTTC. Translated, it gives CAISTDERSSYF.